Each of the 8 T cell receptor beta chains below was sequenced from the same sample in a study of T cell repertoires in cytomegalovirus infection. TCRdb re-analysed the reads in MiXCR, keeping a single row per CDR3 protein. Of about a million distinct CDR3 sequences detected, roughly 31% appear once; the ten largest clones hold roughly 13%. For these TCRs, the target antigens are not known. This specimen consisted of cultured CD8+ T cells from PBMCs, obtained from culture after CMV antigen stimulation. The receptors here all came from a human donor in good health (CMV status not recorded). Some clones in this sample may be carry-over from other donors' samples.

This clonotype was seen more than once but under ten times. The CDR3 nucleotides are TGTGCCAGCAGTTACCCGACTAGTGGGAGCTCCTACAATGAGCAGTTCTTC. Residues: CASSYPTSGSSYNEQFF. V and J are TRBV6-2 or TRBV6-3 and TRBJ2-1, with D possibly TRBD2 on 6 matching bases. CDR1 MNHEY and CDR2 SVGEGT come from the germline V gene. The V end lost 2 bases, the J end lost 0 bases, and 14 bases lay between the germline ends. CDR3 size: 17 residues.

This clonotype was counted between two and nine times. This sequence joins TRBV6-1 and TRBJ1-6; D not resolved. Germline V CDR1 and CDR2: MNHNS, SASEGT. Trimming took 2 bases from V and 4 from J, leaving 9 bases between them. The CDR3 consists of 15 residues. The CDR3 nucleotides are TGTGCCAGCAGTGAACCCCCAGTTTATAATTCACCCCTCCACTTT. Protein product: CASSEPPVYNSPLHF.

The rearrangement joins TRBV7-9 to TRBJ2-7; TRBD2 matches at 7 bases. J gave up 0 bases and V 0 bases, and 5 bases lay outside the gene matches. This CDR3 comprises 16 residues. Germline V gene sequence: CDR1 SEHNR, CDR2 FQNEAQ (reference sequence). The CDR3 region is CASSLAGGVRSYEQYF. The CDR3 nucleotides read TGTGCCAGCAGCTTAGCGGGGGGGGTCCGCTCCTACGAGCAGTACTTC.

This clonotype was counted ten times or more. Written as DNA, the CDR3 is TGTGCCAGCAGCTCTTCGGACAGGGGAAGGGAGACCCAGTACTTC. Encoded protein: CASSSSDRGRETQYF. The chain couples TRBV7-2 to TRBJ2-5; the match to TRBD1 covers 9 bases. Germline assignment: CDR1 SGHTA and CDR2 FQGNSA. The V segment lost 4 bases and the J segment 5 bases; nucleotides outside the gene matches: 8. The CDR3 runs 15 residues.

The chain combines TRBV27 with TRBJ2-3; D is unclear. This CDR3 region has 13 residues. Trimming shortened V by 5 bases and J by 1 base, and 7 bases separated the two germline ends. The germline V gene encodes CDR1 MNHEY and CDR2 SMNVEV (reference sequence). Here the CDR3 reads CASSRPGTDTQYF. DNA for the CDR3: TGTGCCAGCAGTAGGCCGGGCACAGATACGCAGTATTTT.

The count of this clonotype is one. The chain has TRBV6-5 and TRBJ1-4; D might be TRBD1 (5 bases). V dropped 2 bases and J dropped 7 bases, with 17 bases sitting between them. The CDR3 is made up of 16 amino acids. Germline V gives CDR1 MNHEY, CDR2 SVGAGI. This chain's CDR3 is CASSYPDIQEGEKLFF. For the CDR3, the DNA is TGTGCCAGCAGTTACCCGGACATTCAGGAGGGTGAAAAACTGTTTTTT.

This chain joins TRBV9 and TRBJ1-4; maybe TRBD1 (6 bases). With 0 bases removed from V and 8 bases from J, the gap between germline ends came to 17 bases. This CDR3 spans 16 amino acids. Germline V lookup: CDR1 SGDLS, CDR2 YYNGEE. CDR3 protein: CASSVEGGSLGEKLFF. The CDR3 bases are TGTGCCAGCAGCGTAGAGGGGGGGTCCCTGGGGGAAAAACTGTTTTTT.

This sequence joins TRBV28 and TRBJ2-7, with D perhaps matching TRBD1 (6 bases). Between the trimmed V and J ends, which lost 6 bases and 2 bases, there was a span of 14 bases. The CDR3 extends over 14 amino acids. Germline CDR1 and CDR2: MDHEN and SYDVKM. The CDR3 nucleotides read TGTGCCAGCAGCACCAATTGGGACACCTACGAGCAGTACGTC. It specifies CASSTNWDTYEQYV.